This T cell receptor beta chain appears in the sequencing data of a study of T cells in Graves' hyperthyroidism and ophthalmopathy. Amplification yielded TCR beta CDR3 regions, with RNA transcripts as the source. Using the HTBI primer set, a first-round RT-PCR was run on the TCR CDR3. TCRdb reanalysed the multiplex PCR reads using MiXCR and keeps one entry per CDR3 protein. This sample has about 270,000 distinct CDR3 sequences, with 20% to 25% found just once. This clonotype has ten or more counts. No antigen is known for it. Study-wide findings and caveats: Through a model of 13 V-J features, ophthalmopathy was separated from stable hyperthyroidism. The majority of expanded thyroid clonotypes above 0.001 also appeared in blood.

Patients were aged 18 to 65, had disease duration under 2 months, and had newly diagnosed hyperthyroidism. A sample of blood taken at first hyperthyroidism diagnosis preceded any ophthalmopathy symptoms. The sample consisted of blood. This receptor was identified in a man aged 35-49 years with Graves' hyperthyroidism that later progressed to Graves' ophthalmopathy.

CDR3 bases: TGTGCCAGCAGCAAAACGACACCAAACTATGGCTACACCTTC. Translating it yields CASSKTTPNYGYTF. The chain joins TRBV12-3 or TRBV12-4 to TRBJ1-2; unclear D gene. V shed 6 bases and J shed 2 bases, with 13 bases lying between them. The CDR3 covers 14 residues.